A selection of T cell receptor beta chains follows, all from one sample in a study of patients and donors after allogeneic stem cell transplantation. TCRdb redid the calling of the RT-PCR reads with MiXCR, one entry per CDR3 protein. Of 920,000 or so distinct CDR3 sequences detected, roughly 18% appear once; the ten largest clones hold approximately 5.9%. Sequencing was carried out using blood, either unsorted or a sorted T cell fraction (not recorded which). The receptors here all came from a human donor who was either an allogeneic HSCT recipient or a stem cell or donor lymphocyte infusion donor (not recorded which). It is not recorded whose cells these are; they may come from a transplant donor. The CDR3 runs from the conserved cysteine through the conserved F or W. The D gene is left open where the match is weak. Size tells how often a clone was seen (once, few, many) or the class of an expanded clone, and some rows leave it out.

J gene: TRBJ2-1; V gene: TRBV24-1; D gene: -; clone size: few; CDR3 protein: CATSDFRGIRDDEQFF; CDR3 DNA: TGTGCCACCAGTGATTTCCGCGGGATTCGAGACGATGAGCAGTTCTTC
J gene: TRBJ1-2; V gene: TRBV6-5; D gene: -; clone size: few; CDR3 protein: CASSYAGPYGYTF; CDR3 DNA: TGTGCCAGCAGTTACGCAGGGCCCTATGGCTACACCTTC
J gene: TRBJ1-3; V gene: TRBV9; D gene: -; clone size: few; CDR3 protein: CASSVGGVRGNTIYF; CDR3 DNA: TGTGCCAGCAGCGTAGGTGGGGTTCGAGGAAACACCATATATTTT
J gene: TRBJ2-7; V gene: TRBV11-2; D gene: -; clone size: -; CDR3 protein: CASSLLFRAYEQYF; CDR3 DNA: TGTGCCAGCAGCTTACTCTTCCGGGCCTACGAGCAGTACTTC
J gene: TRBJ2-7; V gene: TRBV11-2; D gene: -; clone size: few; CDR3 protein: CASRSAVYLYEQYF; CDR3 DNA: TGTGCCAGCAGGTCGGCCGTATATCTCTACGAGCAGTACTTC
J gene: TRBJ2-3; V gene: TRBV11-2; D gene: TRBD2; clone size: -; CDR3 protein: CASSLRLAGGGDTQYF; CDR3 DNA: TGTGCCAGCAGCCTAAGACTAGCGGGAGGAGGAGATACGCAGTATTTT
J gene: TRBJ2-7; V gene: TRBV5-1; D gene: -; clone size: -; CDR3 protein: CASSLSPGPYPYEQYF; CDR3 DNA: TGCGCCAGCAGCTTGTCGCCGGGACCCTACCCCTACGAGCAGTACTTC
J gene: TRBJ2-5; V gene: TRBV6-2/TRBV6-3; D gene: TRBD2; clone size: few; CDR3 protein: CASSSWTSGDRETQYF; CDR3 DNA: TGTGCCAGCAGTTCATGGACTAGCGGGGACCGTGAGACCCAGTACTTC
J gene: TRBJ1-5; V gene: TRBV20-1; D gene: -; clone size: few; CDR3 protein: CSARDPGGNQPQHF; CDR3 DNA: TGCAGTGCTAGAGATCCGGGGGGCAATCAGCCCCAGCATTTT
J gene: TRBJ2-7; V gene: TRBV4-2; D gene: -; clone size: -; CDR3 protein: CASSPLYTYEQYF; CDR3 DNA: TGTGCCAGCAGCCCCTTGTACACCTACGAGCAGTACTTC
J gene: TRBJ2-7; V gene: TRBV4-1; D gene: TRBD2; clone size: few; CDR3 protein: CASSHETSGSTYEQYF; CDR3 DNA: TGCGCCAGCAGCCATGAGACTAGCGGGAGTACCTACGAGCAGTACTTC
J gene: TRBJ2-5; V gene: TRBV29-1; D gene: -; clone size: -; CDR3 protein: CSVEGLWETQYF; CDR3 DNA: TGCAGCGTTGAAGGGCTATGGGAGACCCAGTACTTC
J gene: TRBJ1-1; V gene: TRBV12-3/TRBV12-4; D gene: -; clone size: few; CDR3 protein: CASSLTFRGAFF; CDR3 DNA: TGTGCCAGCAGTTTAACCTTTAGGGGCGCTTTCTTT
J gene: TRBJ1-5; V gene: TRBV5-6; D gene: TRBD1; clone size: many; CDR3 protein: CASSLVGQGDQPQHF; CDR3 DNA: TGTGCCAGCAGCTTGGTGGGACAGGGAGATCAGCCCCAGCATTTT
J gene: TRBJ1-3; V gene: TRBV30; D gene: -; clone size: -; CDR3 protein: CASHLQASGNTIYF; CDR3 DNA: TGTGCCTCCCACCTACAGGCCTCTGGAAACACCATATATTTT
J gene: TRBJ1-1; V gene: TRBV6-5; D gene: -; clone size: many; CDR3 protein: CASSYSGDPRDTEAFF; CDR3 DNA: TGTGCCAGCAGTTACTCCGGGGACCCGCGGGACACTGAAGCTTTCTTT